These 9 T cell receptor beta chains originate from one sample sequenced in a study of cytomegalovirus exposure and HLA in healthy donors. The PCR contained 60 Vbeta and 13 Jbeta primers. Repertoires were generated with immunoSEQ multiplex PCR, while TCRdb's copy carries only in-frame clones and drops some. This table holds about 150,000 clones, around 74% found once. Sequencing was done on a sample of PBMCs. The receptors come from a man younger than 30 in good health and CMV-seronegative.

This clone has more than one count but fewer than ten. This chain links TRBV11-2 with TRBJ2-2, with a possible D match to TRBD1 (6 bases). With 5 bases removed from V and 3 bases from J, the gap between germline ends came to 13 bases. This CDR3 spans 15 amino acids. CDR1 is SGHAT and CDR2 is FQNNGV in the germline V gene. CDR3 coding DNA: TGTGCCAGCAGCATTTTACAGGGTGACACCGGGGAGCTGTTTTTT. It codes for CASSILQGDTGELFF.

The chain carries TRBV28 and TRBJ2-2, with 11 bases lining up with TRBD1. Germline CDR1 reads MDHEN; CDR2 reads SYDVKM. This CDR3 is built from 19 residues. Trimming removed 6 bases from V and 1 base from J; junction bases left unmatched: 13. In DNA form, the CDR3 reads TGTGCCAGCAGCACACTTAGGACAGGGGGCGGGAGGAACACCGGGGAGCTGTTTTTT. This translates into CASSTLRTGGGRNTGELFF.

The chain is built from TRBV7-9 and TRBJ1-4; 11 nucleotides line up with TRBD1. Unmatched junction bases numbered 7, after V lost 4 bases and J lost 6 bases. The germline V gene has CDR1 SEHNR and CDR2 FQNEAQ (reference sequence). The CDR3 length is 16 residues. The CDR3 DNA sequence: TGTGCCAGCAGCTACGATCCGGGACAGGGGGATGAAAAACTGTTTTTT. It is translated as CASSYDPGQGDEKLFF.

J is TRBJ2-2 and V is TRBV4-3; 7 positions match TRBD1. The length of the CDR3 is 16 residues. Unmatched junction bases numbered 3, after V lost 2 bases and J lost 0 bases. From germline, CDR1 is LGHNA and CDR2 YSLEER. CDR3 amino acids: CASSQLDRANTGELFF. CDR3 bases: TGCGCCAGCAGCCAACTAGACAGGGCGAACACCGGGGAGCTGTTTTTT.

The chain carries TRBV19 and TRBJ2-5; perhaps TRBD2 as D (5 bases). This CDR3 has 13 residues. Trimming shortened V by 1 base and J by 3 bases, and 6 bases separated the two germline ends. Germline CDR1 is LNHDA and CDR2 is SQIVND (reference sequence). The CDR3, as DNA: TGTGCCAGTAGTATAGGTAGCGAAGAGACCCAGTACTTC. It yields the protein CASSIGSEETQYF.

The chain has TRBV15 and TRBJ2-2, with D possibly matching TRBD1 (5 bases). The CDR3 consists of 14 residues. The V gene lost 6 bases and the J gene lost 0 bases, with 8 bases spanning the gap. Per the germline V gene, CDR1 is LNHNV and CDR2 is YYDKDF (reference sequence). The CDR3 nucleotides are TGTGCCACCAGGCAGGGCCCGAACACCGGGGAGCTGTTTTTT. Translation: CATRQGPNTGELFF. Filled out from reference TRBV15 and TRBJ2-2, the complete variable domain reads DAMVIQNPRYQVTQFGKPVTLSCSQTLNHNVMYWYQQKSSQAPKLLFHYYDKDFNNEADTPDNFQSRRPNTSFCFLDIRSPGLGDTAMYLCATRQGPNTGELFFGEGSRLTVL.

The chain uses TRBV27 and TRBJ1-2; D remains unclear. Germline loops: CDR1 MNHEY, CDR2 SMNVEV (reference sequence). Trimming removed 3 bases at V and 2 bases at J, with 16 bases between. The CDR3 has 16 residues. The CDR3: CASSFHGLTPNYGYTF. DNA of the CDR3: TGTGCCAGCAGTTTTCACGGACTGACTCCGAACTATGGCTACACCTTC.

This chain joins TRBV19 and TRBJ2-4; D might be TRBD1 (6 bases). There are 14 residues in the CDR3. The V end lost 6 bases, the J end lost 5 bases, and 14 bases lay between the germline ends. Germline CDR1 is LNHDA and CDR2 is SQIVND (reference sequence). The CDR3 is CASSWTVGENIQYF. CDR3 nucleotides: TGTGCCAGTAGCTGGACAGTAGGGGAAAACATTCAGTACTTC.

The rearrangement links TRBV6-6 to TRBJ1-2; no clear D gene. The CDR3 length is 15 residues. Trimming took off 2 bases at V and 4 bases at J, with 14 bases between the two ends. Germline lookup yields CDR1 MNHNY and CDR2 SVGAGI (reference sequence). CDR3 in amino acids: CASSYDVGPGYGYTF. The DNA of the CDR3 is TGTGCCAGCAGTTACGACGTGGGTCCGGGCTATGGCTACACCTTC.